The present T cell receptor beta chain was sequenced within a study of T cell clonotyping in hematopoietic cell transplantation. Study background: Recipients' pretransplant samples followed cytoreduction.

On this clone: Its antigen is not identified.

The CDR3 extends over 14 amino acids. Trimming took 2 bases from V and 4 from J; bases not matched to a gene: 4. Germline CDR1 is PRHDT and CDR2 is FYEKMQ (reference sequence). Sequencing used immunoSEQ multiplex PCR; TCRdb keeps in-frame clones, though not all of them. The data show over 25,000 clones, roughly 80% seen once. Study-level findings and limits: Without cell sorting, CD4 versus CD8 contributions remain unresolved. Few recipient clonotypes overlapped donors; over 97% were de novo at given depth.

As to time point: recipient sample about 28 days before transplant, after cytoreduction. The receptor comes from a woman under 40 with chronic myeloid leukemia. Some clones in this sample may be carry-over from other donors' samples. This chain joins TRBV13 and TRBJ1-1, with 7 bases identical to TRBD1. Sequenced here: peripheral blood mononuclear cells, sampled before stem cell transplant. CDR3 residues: CASSLTRTGTEAFF. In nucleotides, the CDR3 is TGTGCCAGCAGCTTAACCCGGACAGGCACTGAAGCTTTCTTT. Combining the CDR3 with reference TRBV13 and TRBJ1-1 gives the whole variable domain AAGVIQSPRHLIKEKRETATLKCYPIPRHDTVYWYQQGPGQDPQFLISFYEKMQSDKGSIPDRFSAQQFSDYHSELNMSSLELGDSALYFCASSLTRTGTEAFFGQGTRLTVV.